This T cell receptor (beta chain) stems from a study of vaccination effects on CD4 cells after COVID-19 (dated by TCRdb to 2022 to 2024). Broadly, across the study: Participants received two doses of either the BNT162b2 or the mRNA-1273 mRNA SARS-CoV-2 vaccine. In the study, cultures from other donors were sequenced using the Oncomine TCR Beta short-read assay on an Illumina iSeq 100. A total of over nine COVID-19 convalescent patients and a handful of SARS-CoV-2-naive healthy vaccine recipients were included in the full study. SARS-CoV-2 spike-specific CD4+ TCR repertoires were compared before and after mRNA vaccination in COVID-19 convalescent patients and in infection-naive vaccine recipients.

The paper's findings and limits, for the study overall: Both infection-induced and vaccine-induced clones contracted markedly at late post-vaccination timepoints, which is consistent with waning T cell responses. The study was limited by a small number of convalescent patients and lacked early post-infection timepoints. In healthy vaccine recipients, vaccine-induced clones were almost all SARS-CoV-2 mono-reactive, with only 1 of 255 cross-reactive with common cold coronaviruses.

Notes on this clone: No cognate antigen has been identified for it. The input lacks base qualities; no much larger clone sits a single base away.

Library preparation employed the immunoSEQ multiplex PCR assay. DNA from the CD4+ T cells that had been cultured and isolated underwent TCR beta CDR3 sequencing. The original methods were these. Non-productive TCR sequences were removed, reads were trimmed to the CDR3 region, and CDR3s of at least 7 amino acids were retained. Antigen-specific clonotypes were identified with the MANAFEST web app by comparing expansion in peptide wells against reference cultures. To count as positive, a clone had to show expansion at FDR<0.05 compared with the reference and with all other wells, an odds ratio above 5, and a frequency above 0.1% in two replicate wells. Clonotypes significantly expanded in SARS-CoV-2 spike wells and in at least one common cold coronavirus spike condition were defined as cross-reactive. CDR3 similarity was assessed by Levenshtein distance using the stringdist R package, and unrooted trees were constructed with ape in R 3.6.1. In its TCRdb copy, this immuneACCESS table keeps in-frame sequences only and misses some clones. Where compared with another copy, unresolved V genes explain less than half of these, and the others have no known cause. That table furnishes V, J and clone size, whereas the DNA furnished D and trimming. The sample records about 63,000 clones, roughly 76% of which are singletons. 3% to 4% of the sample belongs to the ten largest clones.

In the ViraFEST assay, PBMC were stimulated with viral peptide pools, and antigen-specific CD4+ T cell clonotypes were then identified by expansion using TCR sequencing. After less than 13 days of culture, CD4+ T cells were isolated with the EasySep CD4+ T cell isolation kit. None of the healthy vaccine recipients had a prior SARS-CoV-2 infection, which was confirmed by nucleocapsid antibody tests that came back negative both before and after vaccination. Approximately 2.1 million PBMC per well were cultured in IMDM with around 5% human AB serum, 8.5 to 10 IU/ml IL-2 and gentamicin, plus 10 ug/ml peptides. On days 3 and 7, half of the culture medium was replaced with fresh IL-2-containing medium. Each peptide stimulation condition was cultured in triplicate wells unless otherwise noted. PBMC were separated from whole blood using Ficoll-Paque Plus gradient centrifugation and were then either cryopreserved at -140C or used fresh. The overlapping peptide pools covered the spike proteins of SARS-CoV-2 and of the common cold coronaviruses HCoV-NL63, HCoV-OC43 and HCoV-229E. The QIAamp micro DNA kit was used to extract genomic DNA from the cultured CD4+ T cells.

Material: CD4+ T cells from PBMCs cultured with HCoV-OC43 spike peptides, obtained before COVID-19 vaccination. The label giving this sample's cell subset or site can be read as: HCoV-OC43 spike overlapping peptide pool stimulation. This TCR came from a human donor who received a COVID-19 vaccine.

For the CDR3, the sequence is CASSQEGLAGGETQYF. The nucleotides read TGCGCCAGCAGCCAAGAGGGGCTAGCGGGGGGGGAGACCCAGTACTTC. The receptor chain draws on TRBV4-1 and TRBJ2-5; TRBD2 matches 12 bases in the middle. Inclusive of the bounding cysteine and phenylalanine, the CDR3 is 16 residues long. Only CDR3 DNA remains: 48 bases, in frame from the first base. According to the germline V gene, CDR1 reads MGHRA and CDR2 reads YSYEKL. V has 0 bases trimmed and J has 5 bases trimmed; junction bases matching no gene number 4.